This T cell receptor beta chain was obtained from a study of T cell responses to AZD1222 COVID-19 vaccine. Overall study context: Second-dose intervals of approximately 4 or approximately 12 weeks were pooled.

Findings and limits, study-wide: As reported, nearly half of all spike-specific TCRs target variant regions that are unmutated.

In the case of this clone: Its antigen is not known.

Germline CDR1 reads SGHTA; CDR2 reads FQGNSA. The CDR3 is 15 amino acids. J was trimmed by 10 bases and V by 1 base; bases with no gene match: 9. Sequencing was performed with immunoSEQ multiplex PCR; in TCRdb, only in-frame clones are kept and a portion is missing. Of around 120,000 clones detected, just over 85% appear once; the ten largest clones hold 6% to 8%. This TCR derives from an adult in good health. The sample consisted of peripheral blood, taken on day 0 of AZD1222 vaccination. The chain is built from TRBV7-2 and TRBJ1-5, with TRBD1 matching over 8 bases. CDR3 loop: CASSLGGVTGAPQHF. The CDR3 nucleotides read TGTGCCAGCAGCTTAGGGGGGGTGACAGGGGCTCCCCAGCATTTT.